The 23 T cell receptor beta chains below come from one sample, sequenced in a study of cytomegalovirus exposure and HLA in healthy donors. It was with 60 Vbeta and 13 Jbeta primers that the PCR ran. Sequenced by immunoSEQ multiplex PCR; TCRdb stores in-frame clones only, minus some. The sample has 160,000 or so clones; 70% to 80% are singletons. The sequenced material came from PBMCs. The receptors here all came from a man aged 25-45 years in good health and CMV-seronegative.

The V gene is TRBV30, the J gene TRBJ1-3; D perhaps matches TRBD1 (5 bases). Deletions cut 3 bases from V and 0 bases from J, with 12 bases between. Germline assignment: CDR1 GTSNPN and CDR2 SVGIG (reference sequence). The CDR3 is 15 residues long. In DNA, the CDR3 is TGTGCCTGGAGCTTGACAGCTTACTCTGGAAACACCATATATTTT. This translates into CAWSLTAYSGNTIYF.

This chain connects TRBV5-4 to TRBJ2-2; TRBD2 agrees at 11 bases. The V segment lost 0 bases and the J segment 6 bases; nucleotides outside the gene matches: 1. The CDR3 has 15 amino acids. Germline CDR1 reads SGHNT; CDR2 reads YYREEE (reference sequence). CDR3 sequence reads: CASSLGLAGPGELFF. In DNA form, the CDR3 reads TGTGCCAGCAGCTTGGGACTAGCGGGACCCGGGGAGCTGTTTTTT.

V gene TRBV6-5 combines with J gene TRBJ2-7; TRBD1 agrees at 8 bases. The length of the CDR3 is 13 residues. Germline V gene lookup returns CDR1 MNHEY and CDR2 SVGAGI. V was pared by 6 bases and J by 6 bases, with 7 bases of the junction left unmatched. The CDR3 protein is CASRRTGNGEQYF. Here the CDR3 DNA reads TGTGCCAGCAGACGGACAGGGAACGGCGAGCAGTACTTC.

The chain combines TRBV30 with TRBJ1-6; 12 nucleotides match TRBD1. Germline lookup yields CDR1 GTSNPN and CDR2 SVGIG (reference sequence). Trimming removed 5 bases from V and 0 bases from J; junction bases left unmatched: 11. This CDR3 has 19 residues. CDR3 sequence (DNA): TGTGCCTGGGCTGCGGGGGACAGGGGGCCCCGCTCCTATAATTCACCCCTCCACTTT. This gives the protein CAWAAGDRGPRSYNSPLHF.

The V gene is TRBV5-1, the J gene TRBJ2-5; 8 nucleotides agree with TRBD1. The DNA matches TRBJ2-7 better at its end, which makes the J call doubtful. Germline V gives CDR1 SGHRS, CDR2 YFSETQ. The CDR3 sequence is 14 residues long. The CDR3 here is CASSTGQGTGEQYF. CDR3 bases: TGCGCCAGCAGCACAGGACAGGGCACAGGCGAGCAGTACTTC.

Only one count was recorded for this clone. This sequence joins TRBV7-2 and TRBJ1-6, with D maybe TRBD1 (5 bases). The germline V gene encodes CDR1 SGHTA and CDR2 FQGNSA. V gave up 5 bases and J gave up 4 bases, with 18 bases separating them. The CDR3 spans 17 residues. CDR3 in amino acids: CASSHLAGQAYNSPLHF. The CDR3 DNA reads TGTGCCAGCAGCCACCTGGCAGGGCAGGCTTATAATTCACCCCTCCACTTT.

The chain recombines TRBV28 with TRBJ2-3; 8 bases are shared with TRBD2. J gave up 0 bases and V 5 bases, and 4 bases lay outside the gene matches. CDR3 length: 15 residues. In germline, CDR1 is MDHEN, CDR2 SYDVKM. The CDR3 here is CASSTAGASTDTQYF. The CDR3, as DNA: TGTGCCAGCAGTACAGCGGGAGCAAGCACAGATACGCAGTATTTT.

This chain joins TRBV20-1 and TRBJ2-7; 9 nucleotides line up with TRBD1. The V gene's germline CDR1 is DFQATT and CDR2 SNEGSKA (reference sequence). The CDR3 sequence is 11 residues long. V was pared by 0 bases and J by 12 bases, with 3 bases of the junction left unmatched. DNA of the CDR3: TGCAGTGCTAGAGACTTGACAGGGGGGTACTTC. Protein sequence: CSARDLTGGYF.

Concerning this clone: The same CDR3 also results from other DNA sequences found in this sample. The chain employs TRBV5-1 and TRBJ2-7; a possible D gene is TRBD1 (5 bases). The germline CDR1 and CDR2 sequences are SGHRS and YFSETQ. The CDR3 consists of 15 residues. Between the trimmed V and J ends, which lost 0 bases and 0 bases, there was a span of 10 bases. CDR3 loop: CASSLAEQASYEQYF. The CDR3 DNA is TGCGCCAGCAGCTTGGCCGAACAGGCCTCCTACGAGCAGTACTTC.

The chain uses TRBV7-2 and TRBJ2-7, with 7 bases that match TRBD2. V trimming: 5 bases; J trimming: 0 bases; junction bases outside the gene matches: 7. The CDR3 has 15 amino acids. Germline assignment: CDR1 SGHTA and CDR2 FQGNSA. Here the CDR3 reads CASSLPQRDSYEQYF. CDR3 DNA: TGTGCCAGCAGCCTCCCCCAGCGGGACTCCTACGAGCAGTACTTC.

The chain employs TRBV5-8 and TRBJ2-3; D is perhaps TRBD2 (6 bases). V was pared by 9 bases and J by 4 bases, with 24 bases between. The germline V gene encodes CDR1 SGHTS and CDR2 YDEGEE. There are 16 residues in the CDR3. The CDR3 loop reads CATNPTQTTGADTQYF. In nucleotides, the CDR3 is TGTGCCACTAATCCGACCCAGACCACGGGGGCAGATACGCAGTATTTT.

The chain is built from TRBV5-1 and TRBJ2-3, with a weak D call TRBD1 (6 bases). This CDR3 contains 15 residues. Trimming removed 2 bases at V and 0 bases at J, with 10 bases between. Per germline, CDR1 SGHRS and CDR2 YFSETQ. CDR3 nucleotide sequence: TGCGCCAGCAGCTTTGGACAGACTAGCACAGATACGCAGTATTTT. Amino acids: CASSFGQTSTDTQYF.

J is TRBJ1-2 and V is TRBV30; TRBD1 matches 10 bases. In germline, CDR1 is GTSNPN, CDR2 SVGIG (reference sequence). Unmatched junction bases numbered 4, after V lost 4 bases and J lost 5 bases. CDR3 length equals 13 residues. CDR3 DNA sequence: TGTGCCTGGACCCGGGACAGGGGATATGGCTACACCTTC. Translation: CAWTRDRGYGYTF.

The chain joins TRBV29-1 to TRBJ2-3; D is perhaps TRBD1 (5 bases). Germline CDR1 SQVTM, CDR2 ANQGSEA. V gave up 6 bases and J gave up 0 bases, with 13 bases separating them. This CDR3 has 14 residues. CDR3 nucleotides: TGCAGCGTAGGTCGAACAGGTAGCACAGATACGCAGTATTTT. As protein: CSVGRTGSTDTQYF.

This chain links TRBV30 with TRBJ1-4; D call uncertain. Trimming left V 0 bases short and J 15 bases short, with 17 bases between. CDR3 length equals 13 residues. Per germline, CDR1 GTSNPN and CDR2 SVGIG (reference sequence). The CDR3 is CAWSVSPSRRVFF. In DNA form, the CDR3 reads TGTGCCTGGAGTGTTTCCCCAAGCCGAAGAGTGTTTTTT.

The J gene is TRBJ2-3, the V gene TRBV9; 8 nucleotides line up with TRBD2. The CDR3 length is 13 residues. Germline assignment: CDR1 SGDLS and CDR2 YYNGEE. V trimming: 8 bases; J trimming: 2 bases; junction bases outside the gene matches: 4. As DNA, the CDR3 is TGTGCCAGTTCACTAGCGGCCACAGATACGCAGTATTTT. The encoded protein is CASSLAATDTQYF.

The rearrangement uses TRBV30 and TRBJ1-1; D is unclear. The V end lost 0 bases, the J end lost 1 base, and 6 bases lay between the germline ends. The CDR3 totals 13 residues. Germline V gives CDR1 GTSNPN, CDR2 SVGIG (reference sequence). CDR3 sequence: CAWSVLPNTEAFF. The CDR3 DNA is TGTGCCTGGAGTGTACTTCCGAACACTGAAGCTTTCTTT.

This clone is a singleton in its sample. CDR3 DNA sequence: TGCGCCAGCAGCCAAGGACTAGCCTCCTCCTACAATGAGCAGTTCTTC. It encodes CASSQGLASSYNEQFF. This chain uses TRBV4-1 with TRBJ2-1; 7 nucleotides line up with TRBD2. CDR3 length: 16 residues. The trim removed 1 base at V and 0 bases at J, leaving 3 bases unmatched. Germline CDR1 reads MGHRA; CDR2 reads YSYEKL.

The table lists this clone with a count of one. V is TRBV19 and J is TRBJ2-7, with D possibly matching TRBD2 (5 bases). Germline loops: CDR1 LNHDA, CDR2 SQIVND (reference sequence). The V end lost 3 bases, the J end lost 3 bases, and 12 bases lay between the germline ends. The CDR3 has 14 residues. DNA for the CDR3: TGTGCCAGTAGTATCGGGGATACCTTCTACGAGCAGTACTTC. This codes for CASSIGDTFYEQYF.

This clone came up a few times. The rearrangement uses TRBV13 and TRBJ2-7, with TRBD1 matching over 7 bases. This CDR3 is built from 15 residues. Germline V gene data show CDR1 as PRHDT and CDR2 as FYEKMQ (reference sequence). With 4 bases clipped from V and 0 bases from J, the junction kept 6 bases outside the gene matches. The CDR3, as DNA: TGTGCCAGCAGCTCACCGACAGGGAGCTCCTACGAGCAGTACTTC. Translating it yields CASSSPTGSSYEQYF.

V and J are TRBV19 and TRBJ2-3, with 9 bases that match TRBD1. CDR1 LNHDA and CDR2 SQIVND come from the germline V gene (reference sequence). V shed 5 bases, J shed 4 bases, and the junction held 7 bases outside the gene matches. This CDR3 spans 15 amino acids. The CDR3 loop is CASSPTGGVPDTQYF. The CDR3 region has the DNA TGTGCCAGTAGTCCTACAGGGGGCGTCCCAGATACGCAGTATTTT.

The chain carries TRBV15 and TRBJ2-7, with D possibly being TRBD1 (6 bases). The V gene's germline CDR1 is LNHNV and CDR2 YYDKDF (reference sequence). This CDR3 region has 16 residues. V lost 6 bases and J 2 bases, leaving 20 bases between the germline ends. CDR3 coding DNA: TGTGCCACCAGTCCGACTGGGGGACGGGACACCTACGAGCAGTACTTC. This translates into CATSPTGGRDTYEQYF.

The rearrangement uses TRBV4-3 and TRBJ2-7; 10 bases are a match to TRBD1. Germline CDR1 and CDR2: LGHNA and YSLEER. V was clipped by 2 bases and J by 3 bases; unmatched bases: 10. This CDR3 has 17 residues. CDR3 DNA: TGCGCCAGCAGCCAACCCAGGGGGACAGGGGTAGTCTACGAGCAGTACTTC. As protein: CASSQPRGTGVVYEQYF.